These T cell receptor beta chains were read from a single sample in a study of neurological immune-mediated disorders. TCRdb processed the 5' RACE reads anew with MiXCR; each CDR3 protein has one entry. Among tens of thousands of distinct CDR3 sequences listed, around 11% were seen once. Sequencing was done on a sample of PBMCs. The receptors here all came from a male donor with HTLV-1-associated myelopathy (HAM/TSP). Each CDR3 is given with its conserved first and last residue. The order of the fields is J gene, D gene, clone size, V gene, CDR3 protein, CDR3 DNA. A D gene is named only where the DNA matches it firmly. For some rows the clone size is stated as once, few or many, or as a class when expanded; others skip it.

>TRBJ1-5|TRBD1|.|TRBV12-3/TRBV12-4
CASTTSRDRQPQHF
TGTGCCAGCACCACCTCGAGGGACAGGCAGCCCCAGCATTTT
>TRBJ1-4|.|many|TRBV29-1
CSVGGGGSEKLFF
TGCAGCGTTGGGGGCGGGGGCAGTGAAAAACTGTTTTTT
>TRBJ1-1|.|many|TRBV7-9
CASSLKENTEAFF
TGTGCCAGCAGCTTAAAGGAGAACACTGAAGCTTTCTTT
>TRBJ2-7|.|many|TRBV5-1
CASSLVQGGGEQYF
TGCGCCAGCAGCTTGGTCCAAGGGGGTGGCGAGCAGTACTTC
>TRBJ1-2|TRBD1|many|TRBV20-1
CSARVTTGLYGYTF
TGCAGTGCTAGAGTGACGACAGGGCTCTATGGCTACACCTTC
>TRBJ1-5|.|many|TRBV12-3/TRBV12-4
CASRSQGGGNQPQHF
TGTGCCAGCAGGTCCCAGGGAGGGGGCAATCAGCCCCAGCATTTT
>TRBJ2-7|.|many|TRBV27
CASSQGFDEQYF
TGTGCCAGCAGTCAGGGATTCGACGAGCAGTACTTC
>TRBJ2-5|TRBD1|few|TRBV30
CAWSVQGPETQYF
TGTGCCTGGAGTGTACAGGGGCCCGAGACCCAGTACTTC
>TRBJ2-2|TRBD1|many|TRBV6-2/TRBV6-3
CASSQDRGLITGELFF
TGTGCCAGCAGTCAGGACAGGGGGCTTATCACCGGGGAGCTGTTTTTT
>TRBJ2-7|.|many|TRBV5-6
CASSSIRDNSYEQYF
TGTGCCAGCAGCTCCATCCGGGACAACTCCTACGAGCAGTACTTC
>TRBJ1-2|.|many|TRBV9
CASSVSGNYGYTF
TGTGCCAGCAGCGTATCAGGGAACTATGGCTACACCTTC
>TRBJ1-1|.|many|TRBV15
CATSIAERTEAFF
TGTGCCACCAGCATCGCCGAGAGGACTGAAGCTTTCTTT
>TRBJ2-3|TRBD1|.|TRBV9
CASSVRSRGPADTQYF
TGTGCCAGCAGCGTAAGGTCGAGGGGGCCAGCAGATACGCAGTATTTT
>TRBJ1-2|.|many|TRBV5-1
CASSLDPPPDGYTF
TGCGCCAGCAGCTTGGATCCCCCCCCTGATGGCTACACCTTC
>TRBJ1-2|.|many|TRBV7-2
CASSAQGRQSYGYTF
TGTGCCAGCAGCGCACAGGGACGGCAATCCTATGGCTACACCTTC
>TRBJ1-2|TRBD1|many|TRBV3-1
CASSQGQGANYGYTF
TGTGCCAGCAGCCAAGGACAGGGAGCTAACTATGGCTACACCTTC
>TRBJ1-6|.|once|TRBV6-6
CASTQFPSPLHF
TGTGCCAGCACCCAGTTTCCATCACCCCTCCACTTT
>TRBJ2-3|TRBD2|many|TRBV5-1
CASSLAAGGTDTQYF
TGCGCCAGCAGCTTGGCAGCGGGGGGCACAGATACGCAGTATTTT
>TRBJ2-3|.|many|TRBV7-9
CASSPLLGGGTDTQYF
TGTGCCAGCAGCCCCCTCTTGGGGGGCGGCACAGATACGCAGTATTTT
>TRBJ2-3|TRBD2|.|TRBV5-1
CASGLAGDSDTQYF
TGCGCCAGCGGCCTAGCGGGGGATTCAGATACGCAGTATTTT
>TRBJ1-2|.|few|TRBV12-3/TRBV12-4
CASRLTGTSGYTF
TGTGCCAGCAGACTCACAGGGACTTCGGGCTACACCTTC
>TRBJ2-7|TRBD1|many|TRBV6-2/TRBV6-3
CAGGQGGEQYF
TGTGCCGGGGGACAGGGAGGTGAGCAGTACTTC
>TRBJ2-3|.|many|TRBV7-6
CASSQTLSDTQYF
TGTGCCAGCAGCCAAACACTCTCAGATACGCAGTATTTT
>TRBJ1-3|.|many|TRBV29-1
CSVDVGAGGNTIYF
TGCAGCGTTGACGTTGGGGCTGGTGGAAACACCATATATTTT
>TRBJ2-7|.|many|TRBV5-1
CASSLANEQYF
TGCGCCAGCAGCTTGGCCAATGAGCAGTACTTC
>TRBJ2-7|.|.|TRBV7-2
CASSLFYEQYF
TGTGCCAGCAGCTTATTTTACGAGCAGTACTTC
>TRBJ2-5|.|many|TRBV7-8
CASSTRGRGQETQYF
TGTGCCAGCAGCACAAGGGGCAGAGGACAAGAGACCCAGTACTTC
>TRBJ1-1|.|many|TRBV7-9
CASSLRDTEAFF
TGTGCCAGCAGCTTAAGGGACACTGAAGCTTTCTTT
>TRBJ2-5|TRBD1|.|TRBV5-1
CASSPSRQGAPQETQYF
TGCGCCAGCAGCCCCTCACGACAGGGGGCGCCTCAAGAGACCCAGTACTTC
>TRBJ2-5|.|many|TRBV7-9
CASSTGVQETQYF
TGTGCCAGCAGCACTGGGGTCCAAGAGACCCAGTACTTC
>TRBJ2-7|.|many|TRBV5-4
CASSFEGSYEQYF
TGTGCCAGCAGCTTCGAGGGCTCCTACGAGCAGTACTTC
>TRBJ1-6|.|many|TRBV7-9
CASSSKGQFGSPLHF
TGTGCCAGCAGCTCCAAGGGGCAGTTCGGTTCACCCCTCCACTTT
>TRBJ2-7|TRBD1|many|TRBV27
CASGLDRGYEQYF
TGTGCCAGCGGCCTGGACAGGGGCTACGAGCAGTACTTC
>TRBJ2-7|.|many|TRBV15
CATSRETFEQYF
TGTGCCACCAGCAGAGAAACCTTTGAGCAGTACTTC
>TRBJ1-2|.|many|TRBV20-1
CSARSRESYTF
TGCAGTGCTAGATCTCGTGAGAGCTACACCTTC
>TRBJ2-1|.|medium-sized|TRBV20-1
CSSRGLYNEQFF
TGCAGTTCAAGGGGACTGTACAATGAGCAGTTCTTC
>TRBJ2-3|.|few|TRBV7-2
CASSLVANTDTQYF
TGTGCCAGCAGCTTAGTCGCGAACACAGATACGCAGTATTTT
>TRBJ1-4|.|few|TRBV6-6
CASSTRGDLIATNEKLFF
TGTGCCAGCAGTACCCGCGGGGACCTTATTGCAACTAATGAAAAACTGTTTTTT
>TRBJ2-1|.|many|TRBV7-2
CASSLVAGLEQFF
TGTGCCAGCAGCTTAGTGGCTGGGCTTGAGCAGTTCTTC
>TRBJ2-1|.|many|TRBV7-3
CASSPDPSREQFF
TGTGCCAGCAGCCCCGACCCCTCCCGGGAGCAGTTCTTC
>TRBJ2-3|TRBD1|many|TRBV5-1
CASAPRDRDTDTQYF
TGCGCCAGCGCCCCACGGGACAGGGACACAGATACGCAGTATTTT
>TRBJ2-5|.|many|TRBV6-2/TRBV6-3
CASSRDTEETQYF
TGTGCCAGCAGCAGGGACACGGAAGAGACCCAGTACTTC